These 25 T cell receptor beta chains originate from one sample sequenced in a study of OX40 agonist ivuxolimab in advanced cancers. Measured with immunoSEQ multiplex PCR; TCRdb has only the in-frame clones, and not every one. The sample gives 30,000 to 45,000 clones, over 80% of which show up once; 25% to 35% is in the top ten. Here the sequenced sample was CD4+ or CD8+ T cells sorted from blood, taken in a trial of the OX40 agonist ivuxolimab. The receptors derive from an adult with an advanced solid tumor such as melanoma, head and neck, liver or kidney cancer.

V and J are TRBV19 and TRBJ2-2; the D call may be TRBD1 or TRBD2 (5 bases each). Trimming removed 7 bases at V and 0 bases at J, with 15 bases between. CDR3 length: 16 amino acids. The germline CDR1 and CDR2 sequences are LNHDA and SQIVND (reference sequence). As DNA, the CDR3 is TGTGCCAGTACCACACGCCGGGACGCGAACACCGGGGAGCTGTTTTTT. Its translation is CASTTRRDANTGELFF.

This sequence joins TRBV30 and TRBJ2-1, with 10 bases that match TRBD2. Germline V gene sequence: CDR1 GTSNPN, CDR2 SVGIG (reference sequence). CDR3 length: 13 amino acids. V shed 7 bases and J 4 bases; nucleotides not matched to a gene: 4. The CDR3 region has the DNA TGTGCCTCAGAGCGGGAGGGATACAATGAGCAGTTCTTC. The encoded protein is CASEREGYNEQFF.

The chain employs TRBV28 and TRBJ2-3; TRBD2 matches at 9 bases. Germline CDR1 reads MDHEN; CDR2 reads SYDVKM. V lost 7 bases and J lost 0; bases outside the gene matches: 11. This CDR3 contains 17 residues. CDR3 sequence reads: CASMSGGPYTSTDTQYF. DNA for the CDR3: TGTGCCAGCATGAGCGGGGGGCCTTATACTAGCACAGATACGCAGTATTTT.

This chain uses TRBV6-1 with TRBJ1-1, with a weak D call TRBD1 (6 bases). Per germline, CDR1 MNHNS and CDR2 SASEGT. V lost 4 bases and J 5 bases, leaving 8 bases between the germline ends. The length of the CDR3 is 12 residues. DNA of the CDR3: TGTGCCAGCAGTGTACAGGGAACTGAAGCTTTCTTT. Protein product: CASSVQGTEAFF.

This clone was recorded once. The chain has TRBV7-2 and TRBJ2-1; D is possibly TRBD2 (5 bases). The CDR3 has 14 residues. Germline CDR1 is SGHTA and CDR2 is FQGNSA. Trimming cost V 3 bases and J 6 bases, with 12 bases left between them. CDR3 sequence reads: CASSLRAPSNEQFF. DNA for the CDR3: TGTGCCAGCAGCTTGAGGGCTCCCAGCAATGAGCAGTTCTTC.

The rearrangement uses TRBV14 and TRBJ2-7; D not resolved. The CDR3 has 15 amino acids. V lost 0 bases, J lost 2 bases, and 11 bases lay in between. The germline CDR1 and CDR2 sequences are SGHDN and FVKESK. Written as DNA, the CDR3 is TGTGCCAGCAGCCAAGATTGGGTCAGCACCTACGAGCAGTACTTC. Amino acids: CASSQDWVSTYEQYF.

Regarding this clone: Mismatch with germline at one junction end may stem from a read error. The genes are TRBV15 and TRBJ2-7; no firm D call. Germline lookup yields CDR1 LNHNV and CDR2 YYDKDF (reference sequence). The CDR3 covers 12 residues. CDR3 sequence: CATSRDTVALHF. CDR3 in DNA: TGTGCCACCAGCAGAGATACGGTAGCTTTGCACTTC.

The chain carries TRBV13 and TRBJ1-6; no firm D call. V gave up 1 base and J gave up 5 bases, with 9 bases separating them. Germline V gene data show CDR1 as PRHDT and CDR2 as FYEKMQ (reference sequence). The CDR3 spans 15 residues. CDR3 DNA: TGTGCCAGCAGCTTAGTCTCACAGAATAATTCACCCCTCCACTTT. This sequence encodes CASSLVSQNNSPLHF.

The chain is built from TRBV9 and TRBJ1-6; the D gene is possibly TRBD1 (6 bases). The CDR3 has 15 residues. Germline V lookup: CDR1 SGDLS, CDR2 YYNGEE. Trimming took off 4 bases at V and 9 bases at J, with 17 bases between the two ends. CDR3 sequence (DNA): TGTGCCAGCAGCATTGCTCAGGGGCAAGGTTCACCCCTCCACTTT. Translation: CASSIAQGQGSPLHF.

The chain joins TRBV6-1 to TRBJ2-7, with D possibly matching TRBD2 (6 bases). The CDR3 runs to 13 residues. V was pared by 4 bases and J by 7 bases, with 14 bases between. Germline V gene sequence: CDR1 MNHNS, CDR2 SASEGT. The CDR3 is CASSGGTPKEQYF. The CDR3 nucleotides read TGTGCCAGCAGTGGCGGGACCCCCAAGGAGCAGTACTTC.

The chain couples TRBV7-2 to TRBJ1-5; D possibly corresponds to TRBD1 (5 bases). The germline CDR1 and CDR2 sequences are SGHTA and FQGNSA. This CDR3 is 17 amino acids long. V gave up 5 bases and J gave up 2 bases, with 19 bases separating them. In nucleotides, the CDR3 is TGTGCCAGCAGCACCTCGCCCGAATTGGGGGGCAATCAGCCCCAGCATTTT. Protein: CASSTSPELGGNQPQHF.

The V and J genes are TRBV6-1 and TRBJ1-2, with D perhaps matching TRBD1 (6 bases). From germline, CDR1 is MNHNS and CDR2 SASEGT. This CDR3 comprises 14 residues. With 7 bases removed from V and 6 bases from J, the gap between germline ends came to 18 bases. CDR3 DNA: TGTGCCAGCAAATCACAAACGGGGGCGCATGGCTACACCTTC. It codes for CASKSQTGAHGYTF.

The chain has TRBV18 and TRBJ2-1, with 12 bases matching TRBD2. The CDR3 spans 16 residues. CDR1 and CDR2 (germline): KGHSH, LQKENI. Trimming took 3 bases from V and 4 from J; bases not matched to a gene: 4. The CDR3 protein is CASSPRGTSGYNEQFF. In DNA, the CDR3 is TGTGCCAGCTCACCCCGTGGGACTAGCGGGTACAATGAGCAGTTCTTC.

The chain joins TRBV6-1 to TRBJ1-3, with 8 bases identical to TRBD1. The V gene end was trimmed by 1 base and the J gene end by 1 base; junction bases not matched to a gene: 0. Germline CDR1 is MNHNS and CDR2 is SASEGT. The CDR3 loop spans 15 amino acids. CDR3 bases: TGTGCCAGCAGTGAAGGGACAGGGTCTGGAAACACCATATATTTT. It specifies CASSEGTGSGNTIYF.

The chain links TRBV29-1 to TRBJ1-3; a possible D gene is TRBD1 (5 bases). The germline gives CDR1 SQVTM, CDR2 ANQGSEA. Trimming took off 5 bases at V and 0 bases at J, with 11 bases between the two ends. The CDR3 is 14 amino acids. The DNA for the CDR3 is TGCAGCGTTCAGGACACAAGCTCTGGAAACACCATATATTTT. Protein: CSVQDTSSGNTIYF.

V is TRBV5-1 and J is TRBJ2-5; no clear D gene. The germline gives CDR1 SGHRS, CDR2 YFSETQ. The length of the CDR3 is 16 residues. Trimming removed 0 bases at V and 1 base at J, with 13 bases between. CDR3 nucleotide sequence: TGCGCCAGCAGCTTGGGCATTGGAGATATCCAAGAGACCCAGTACTTC. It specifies CASSLGIGDIQETQYF.

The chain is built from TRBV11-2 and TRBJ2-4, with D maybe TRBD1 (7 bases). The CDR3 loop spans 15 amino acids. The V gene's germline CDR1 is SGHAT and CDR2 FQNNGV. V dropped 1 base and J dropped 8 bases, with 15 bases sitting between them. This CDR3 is CASSLGPTGEDIQYF. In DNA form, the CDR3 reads TGTGCCAGCAGCTTAGGCCCCACAGGGGAGGACATTCAGTACTTC.

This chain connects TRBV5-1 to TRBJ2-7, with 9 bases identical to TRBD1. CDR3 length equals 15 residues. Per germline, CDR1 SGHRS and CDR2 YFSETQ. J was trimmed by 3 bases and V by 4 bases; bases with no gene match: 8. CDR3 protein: CASSNGQGSIYEQYF. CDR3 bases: TGCGCCAGCAGCAACGGACAGGGGTCTATCTACGAGCAGTACTTC.

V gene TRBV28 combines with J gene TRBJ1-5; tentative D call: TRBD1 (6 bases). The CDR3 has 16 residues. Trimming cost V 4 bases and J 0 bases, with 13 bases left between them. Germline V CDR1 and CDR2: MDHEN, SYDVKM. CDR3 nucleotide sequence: TGTGCCAGCAGTTCGACGGGACACTTTAGCAATCAGCCCCAGCATTTT. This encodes CASSSTGHFSNQPQHF.

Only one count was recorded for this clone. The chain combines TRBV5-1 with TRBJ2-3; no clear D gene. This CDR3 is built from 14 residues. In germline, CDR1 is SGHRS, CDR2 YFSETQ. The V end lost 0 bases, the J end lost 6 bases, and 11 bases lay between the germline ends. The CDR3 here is CASSLGWGTDTQYF. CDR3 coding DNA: TGCGCCAGCAGCTTGGGGTGGGGAACTGATACGCAGTATTTT.

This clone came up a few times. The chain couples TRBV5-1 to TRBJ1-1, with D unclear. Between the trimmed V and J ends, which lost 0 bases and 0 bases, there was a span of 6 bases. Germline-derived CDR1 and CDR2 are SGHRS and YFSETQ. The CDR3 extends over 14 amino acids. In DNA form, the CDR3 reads TGCGCCAGCAGCTTGGGGACGGTGAACACTGAAGCTTTCTTT. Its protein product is CASSLGTVNTEAFF.

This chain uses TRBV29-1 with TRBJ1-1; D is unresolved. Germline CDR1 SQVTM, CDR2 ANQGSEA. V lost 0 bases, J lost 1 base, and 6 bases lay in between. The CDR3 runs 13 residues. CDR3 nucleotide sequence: TGCAGCGTTGAAGAGGGGAGGAACACTGAAGCTTTCTTT. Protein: CSVEEGRNTEAFF.

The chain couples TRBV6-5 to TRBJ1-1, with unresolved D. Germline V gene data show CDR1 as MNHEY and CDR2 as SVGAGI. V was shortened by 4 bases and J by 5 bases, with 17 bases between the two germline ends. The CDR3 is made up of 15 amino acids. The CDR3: CASSSVLGGETEAFF. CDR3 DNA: TGTGCCAGCAGTTCCGTGTTGGGCGGGGAGACTGAAGCTTTCTTT.

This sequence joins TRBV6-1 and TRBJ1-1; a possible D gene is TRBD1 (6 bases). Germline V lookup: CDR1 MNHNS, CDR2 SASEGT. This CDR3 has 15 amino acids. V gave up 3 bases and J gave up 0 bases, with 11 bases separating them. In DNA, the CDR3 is TGTGCCAGCAGTGATCAGGGGAATATGAACACTGAAGCTTTCTTT. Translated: CASSDQGNMNTEAFF.

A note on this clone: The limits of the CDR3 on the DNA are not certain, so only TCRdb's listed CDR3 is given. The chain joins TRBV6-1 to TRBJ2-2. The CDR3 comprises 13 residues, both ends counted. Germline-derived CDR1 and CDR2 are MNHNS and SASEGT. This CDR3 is CASILGNTGELFF.